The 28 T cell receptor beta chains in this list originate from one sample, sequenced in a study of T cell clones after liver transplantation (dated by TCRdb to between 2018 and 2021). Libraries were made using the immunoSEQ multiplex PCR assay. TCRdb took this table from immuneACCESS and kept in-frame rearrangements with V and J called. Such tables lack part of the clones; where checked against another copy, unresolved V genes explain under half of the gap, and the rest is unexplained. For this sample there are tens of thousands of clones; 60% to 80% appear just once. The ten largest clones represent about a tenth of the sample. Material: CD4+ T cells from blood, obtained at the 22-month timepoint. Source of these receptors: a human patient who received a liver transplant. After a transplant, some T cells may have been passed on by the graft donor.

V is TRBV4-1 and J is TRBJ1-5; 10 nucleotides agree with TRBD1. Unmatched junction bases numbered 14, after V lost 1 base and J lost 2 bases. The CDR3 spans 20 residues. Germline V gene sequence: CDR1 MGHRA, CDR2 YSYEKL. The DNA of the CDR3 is TGCGCCAGCAGCCAAGTGGGGAGGACAGGGGGGCGTTTGGGCAATCAGCCCCAGCATTTT. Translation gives CASSQVGRTGGRLGNQPQHF.

The CDR3 DNA reads as TGTGCCAGCAGTGAGGAGGATGAATATGGCTACACCTTC. Translation: CASSEEDEYGYTF. The rearrangement links TRBV6-1 to TRBJ1-2; no definite D call. V gave up 3 bases and J gave up 5 bases, with 10 bases separating them. The V gene's germline CDR1 is MNHNS and CDR2 SASEGT. The CDR3 length is 13 residues.

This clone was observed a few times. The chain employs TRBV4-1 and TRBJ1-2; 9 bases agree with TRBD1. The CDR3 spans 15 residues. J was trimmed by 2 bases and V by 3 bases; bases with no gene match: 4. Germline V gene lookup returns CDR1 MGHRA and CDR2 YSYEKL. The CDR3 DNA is TGCGCCAGCAGCCACGGGACAGGGCAGAACTATGGCTACACCTTC. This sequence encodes CASSHGTGQNYGYTF.

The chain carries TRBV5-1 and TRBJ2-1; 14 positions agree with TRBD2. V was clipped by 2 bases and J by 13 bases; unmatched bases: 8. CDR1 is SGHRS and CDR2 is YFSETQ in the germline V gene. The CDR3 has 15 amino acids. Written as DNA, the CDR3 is TGCGCCAGCAGCTTTGGACTAGCGGGGGGTAGGTCCCAGTTCTTC. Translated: CASSFGLAGGRSQFF.

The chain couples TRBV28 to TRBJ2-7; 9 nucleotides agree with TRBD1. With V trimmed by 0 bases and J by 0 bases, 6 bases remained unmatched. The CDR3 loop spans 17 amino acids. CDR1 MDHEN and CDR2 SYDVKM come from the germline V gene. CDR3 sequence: CASSLWDRGFSSYEQYF. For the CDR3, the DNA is TGTGCCAGCAGTTTATGGGACAGGGGATTTAGCTCCTACGAGCAGTACTTC.

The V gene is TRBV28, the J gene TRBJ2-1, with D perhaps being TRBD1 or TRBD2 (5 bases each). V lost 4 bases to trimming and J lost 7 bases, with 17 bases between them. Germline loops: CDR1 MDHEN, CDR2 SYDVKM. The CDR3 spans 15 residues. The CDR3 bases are TGTGCCAGCAGTTCCGGACAACCGGGGATGAATGAGCAGTTCTTC. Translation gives CASSSGQPGMNEQFF.

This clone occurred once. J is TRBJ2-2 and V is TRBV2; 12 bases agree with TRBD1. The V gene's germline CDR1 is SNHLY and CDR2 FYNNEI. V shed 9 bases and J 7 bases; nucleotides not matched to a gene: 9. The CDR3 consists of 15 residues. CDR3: CASNRDRGPYGELFF. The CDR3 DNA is TGTGCCAGTAACCGGGACAGGGGGCCGTACGGGGAGCTGTTTTTT.

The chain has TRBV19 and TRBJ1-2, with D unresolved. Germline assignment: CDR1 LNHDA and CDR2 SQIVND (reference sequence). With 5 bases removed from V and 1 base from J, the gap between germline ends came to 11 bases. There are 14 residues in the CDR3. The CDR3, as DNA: TGTGCCAGTAGTGCTGGACGGAATAACTATGGCTACACCTTC. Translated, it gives CASSAGRNNYGYTF.

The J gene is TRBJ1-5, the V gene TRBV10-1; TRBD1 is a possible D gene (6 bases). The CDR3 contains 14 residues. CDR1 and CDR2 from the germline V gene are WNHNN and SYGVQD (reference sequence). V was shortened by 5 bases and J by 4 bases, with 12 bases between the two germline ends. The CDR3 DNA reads TGCGCCAGCAGTTCCGGGACACCTAATCAGCCCCAGCATTTT. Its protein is CASSSGTPNQPQHF.

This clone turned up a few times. CDR3 DNA: TGTGCCAGCAGCTTGGACAATGAGCAGTTCTTC. Amino acid sequence: CASSLDNEQFF. The rearrangement links TRBV5-4 to TRBJ2-1, with D hard to call. Germline values: CDR1 SGHNT, CDR2 YYREEE (reference sequence). CDR3 length equals 11 residues. Deletions cut 0 bases from V and 5 bases from J, with 0 bases between.

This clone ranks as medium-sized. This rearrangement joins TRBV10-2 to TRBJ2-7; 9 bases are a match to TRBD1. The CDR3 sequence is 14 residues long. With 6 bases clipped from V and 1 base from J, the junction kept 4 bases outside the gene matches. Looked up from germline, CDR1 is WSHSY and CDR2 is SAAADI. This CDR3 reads CASRKGTGSYEQYF. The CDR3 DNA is TGCGCCAGCAGGAAGGGGACAGGGTCCTACGAGCAGTACTTC.

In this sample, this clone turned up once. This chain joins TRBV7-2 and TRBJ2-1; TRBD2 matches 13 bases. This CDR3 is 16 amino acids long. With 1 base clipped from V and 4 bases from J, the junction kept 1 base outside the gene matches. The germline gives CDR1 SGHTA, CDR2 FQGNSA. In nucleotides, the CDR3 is TGTGCCAGCAGCTTAGAACTAGCGGGGGGGTACAATGAGCAGTTCTTC. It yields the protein CASSLELAGGYNEQFF.

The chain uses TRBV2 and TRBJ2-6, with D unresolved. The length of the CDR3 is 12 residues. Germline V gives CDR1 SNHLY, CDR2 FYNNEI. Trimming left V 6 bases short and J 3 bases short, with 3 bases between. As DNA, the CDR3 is TGTGCCAGCAGCTATGGGGCCAACGTCCTGACTTTC. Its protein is CASSYGANVLTF.

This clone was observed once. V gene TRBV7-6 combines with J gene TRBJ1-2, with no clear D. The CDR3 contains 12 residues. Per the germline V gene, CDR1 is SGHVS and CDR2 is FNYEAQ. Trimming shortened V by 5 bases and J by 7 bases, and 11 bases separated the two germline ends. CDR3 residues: CASSPDRSGYTF. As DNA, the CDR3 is TGTGCCAGCAGCCCCGATCGCAGTGGCTACACCTTC.

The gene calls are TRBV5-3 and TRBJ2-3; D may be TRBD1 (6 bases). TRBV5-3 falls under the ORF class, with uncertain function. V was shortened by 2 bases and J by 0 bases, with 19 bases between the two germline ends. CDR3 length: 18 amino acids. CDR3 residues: CARSLKAGGPLSTDTQYF. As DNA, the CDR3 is TGTGCCAGAAGCTTAAAAGCTGGGGGCCCGCTTAGCACAGATACGCAGTATTTT.

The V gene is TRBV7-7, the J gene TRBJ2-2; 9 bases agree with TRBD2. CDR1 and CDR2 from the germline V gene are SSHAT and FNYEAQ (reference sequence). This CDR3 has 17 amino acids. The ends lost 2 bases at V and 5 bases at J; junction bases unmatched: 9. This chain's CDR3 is CASSLSSAGGRTGELFF. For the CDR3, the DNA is TGTGCCAGCAGCTTATCGTCAGCGGGGGGCAGGACCGGGGAGCTGTTTTTT.

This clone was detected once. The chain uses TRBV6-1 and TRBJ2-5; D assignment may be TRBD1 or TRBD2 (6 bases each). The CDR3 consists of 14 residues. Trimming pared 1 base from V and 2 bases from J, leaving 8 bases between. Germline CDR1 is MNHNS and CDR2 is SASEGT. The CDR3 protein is CASSEGRGQETQYF. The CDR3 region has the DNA TGTGCCAGCAGTGAAGGGAGGGGGCAAGAGACCCAGTACTTC.

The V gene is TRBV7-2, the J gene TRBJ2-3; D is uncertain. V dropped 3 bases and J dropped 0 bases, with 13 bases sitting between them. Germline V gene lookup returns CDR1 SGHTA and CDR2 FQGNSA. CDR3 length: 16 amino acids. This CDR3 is CASSFYMEPSTDTQYF. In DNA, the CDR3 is TGTGCCAGCAGCTTCTACATGGAACCTAGCACAGATACGCAGTATTTT.

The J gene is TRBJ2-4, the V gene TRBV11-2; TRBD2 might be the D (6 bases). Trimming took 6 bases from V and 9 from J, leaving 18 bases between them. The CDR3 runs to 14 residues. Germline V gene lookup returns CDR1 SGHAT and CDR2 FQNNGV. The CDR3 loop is CASRPLGGTAIQYF. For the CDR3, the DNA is TGTGCCAGCAGGCCCCTTGGGGGGACCGCCATTCAGTACTTC.

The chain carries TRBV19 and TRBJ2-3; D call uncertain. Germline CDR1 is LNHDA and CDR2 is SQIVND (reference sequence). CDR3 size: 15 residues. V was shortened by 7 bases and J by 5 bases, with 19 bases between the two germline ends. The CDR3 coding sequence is TGTGCCAGTACCCCGGAACAGACCTTCCGAGATACGCAGTATTTT. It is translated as CASTPEQTFRDTQYF.

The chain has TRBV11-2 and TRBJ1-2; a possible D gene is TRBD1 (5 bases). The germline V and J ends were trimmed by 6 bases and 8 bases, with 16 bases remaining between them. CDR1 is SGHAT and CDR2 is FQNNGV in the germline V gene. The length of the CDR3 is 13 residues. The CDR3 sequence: CASSKEGSGGYTF. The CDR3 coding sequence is TGTGCCAGCAGTAAAGAGGGGTCGGGAGGCTACACCTTC.

The CDR3 DNA follows: TGTGCCAGCAGCTTTTCGAATTTACCGGGACAGGGGCTGAACACTGAAGCTTTCTTT. Translating gives CASSFSNLPGQGLNTEAFF. The V and J genes are TRBV11-2 and TRBJ1-1; 10 nucleotides agree with TRBD1. CDR1 SGHAT and CDR2 FQNNGV come from the germline V gene. Trimming at V came to 3 bases and at J to 0 bases, leaving 13 bases not matched to a gene. CDR3 length: 19 amino acids.

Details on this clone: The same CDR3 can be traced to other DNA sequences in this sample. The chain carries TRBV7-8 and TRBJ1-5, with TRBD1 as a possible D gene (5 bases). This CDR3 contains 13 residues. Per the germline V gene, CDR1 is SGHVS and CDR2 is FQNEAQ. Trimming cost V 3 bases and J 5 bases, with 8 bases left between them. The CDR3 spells CASSLGGDQPQHF. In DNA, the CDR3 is TGTGCCAGCAGCTTGGGGGGAGATCAGCCCCAGCATTTT. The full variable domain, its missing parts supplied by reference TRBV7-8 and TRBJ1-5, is GAGVSQSPRYKVAKRGQDVALRCDPISGHVSLFWYQQALGQGPEFLTYFQNEAQLDKSGLPSDRFFAERPEGSVSTLKIQRTQQEDSAVYLCASSLGGDQPQHFGDGTRLSIL.

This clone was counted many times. This CDR3 is CASSLDREYGYTF. The CDR3 nucleotides are TGCGCCAGCAGCTTGGACAGGGAGTATGGCTACACCTTC. The J gene is TRBJ1-2, the V gene TRBV5-1; TRBD1 is a possible D gene (6 bases). CDR1 and CDR2 (germline): SGHRS, YFSETQ. Trimming left V 0 bases short and J 5 bases short, with 8 bases between. The CDR3 spans 13 residues.

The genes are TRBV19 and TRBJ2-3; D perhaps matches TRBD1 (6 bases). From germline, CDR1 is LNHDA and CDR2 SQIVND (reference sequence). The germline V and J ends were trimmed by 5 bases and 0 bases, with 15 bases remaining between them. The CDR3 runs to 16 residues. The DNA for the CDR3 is TGTGCCAGTAGTGTCCGCACAACAGGGAGCACAGATACGCAGTATTTT. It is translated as CASSVRTTGSTDTQYF. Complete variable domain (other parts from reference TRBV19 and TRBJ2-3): DGGITQSPKYLFRKEGQNVTLSCEQNLNHDAMYWYRQDPGQGLRLIYYSQIVNDFQKGDIAEGYSVSREKKESFPLTVTSAQKNPTAFYLCASSVRTTGSTDTQYFGPGTRLTVL.

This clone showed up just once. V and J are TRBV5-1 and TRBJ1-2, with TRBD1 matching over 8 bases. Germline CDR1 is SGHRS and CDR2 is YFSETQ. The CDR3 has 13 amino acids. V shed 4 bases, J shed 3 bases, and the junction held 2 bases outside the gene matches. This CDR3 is CASSNRGDYGYTF. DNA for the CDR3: TGCGCCAGCAGCAACAGGGGGGACTATGGCTACACCTTC.

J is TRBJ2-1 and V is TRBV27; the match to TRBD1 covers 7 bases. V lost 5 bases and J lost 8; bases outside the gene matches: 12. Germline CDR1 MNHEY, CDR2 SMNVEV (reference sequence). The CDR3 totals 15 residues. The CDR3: CASSDPTGTFYEQFF. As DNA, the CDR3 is TGTGCCAGCAGTGATCCGACAGGGACGTTTTATGAGCAGTTCTTC.

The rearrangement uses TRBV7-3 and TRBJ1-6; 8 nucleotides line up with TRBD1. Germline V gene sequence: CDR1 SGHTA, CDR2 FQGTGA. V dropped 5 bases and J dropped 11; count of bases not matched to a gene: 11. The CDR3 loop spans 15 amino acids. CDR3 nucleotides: TGTGCCAGCAGCCCGACGGGACAGGTCCGGACACCCCTCCACTTT. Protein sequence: CASSPTGQVRTPLHF.